The 24 T cell receptor beta chains listed next were all sequenced from one sample in a study of shared T cell receptors in the human thymus (dated by TCRdb to about 2021). The library was generated by the immunoSEQ multiplex PCR assay. Drawn from immuneACCESS, this table holds only the in-frame rearrangements with V and J called that TCRdb kept. Clones are partly lost; checked studies trace under half to an unresolved V gene and leave the rest unexplained. A total of 450,000 to 650,000 clones appear in this sample, roughly 74% of them only once. The top ten clones comprise roughly 0.013% of the sample. The same data also contributed to another study, on human thymus T cells.

Sequenced sample: thymocytes. These receptor sequences come from a boy under two years old with a congenital heart defect. Donor details come from another sample of the same person, matched by shared clones.

This chain uses TRBV12-5 with TRBJ1-2; no reliable D call. The CDR3 runs 16 residues. CDR1 and CDR2 (germline): LGHNT, FRNRAP. V lost 1 base to trimming and J lost 4 bases, with 16 bases between them. CDR3 sequence: CASGLEGRLRIYGYTF. CDR3 coding DNA: TGTGCTAGTGGTTTGGAAGGCCGACTGAGGATCTATGGCTACACCTTC.

The V and J genes are TRBV4-1 and TRBJ2-1, with 13 nucleotides matching TRBD2. Germline V gene lookup returns CDR1 MGHRA and CDR2 YSYEKL. The CDR3 runs 18 residues. V lost 2 bases to trimming and J lost 3 bases; unmatched junction nucleotides: 7. CDR3 coding DNA: TGCGCCAGCAGCCAACGGACTAGCGGGAGAAAGGTCTACAATGAGCAGTTCTTC. It yields the protein CASSQRTSGRKVYNEQFF.

J is TRBJ2-4 and V is TRBV30, with TRBD2 as a possible D gene (7 bases). This CDR3 contains 18 residues. In germline, CDR1 is GTSNPN, CDR2 SVGIG (reference sequence). V was shortened by 2 bases and J by 0 bases, with 20 bases between the two germline ends. The CDR3 DNA is TGTGCCTGGAGTCCGGGACTCGGGGGGCTACTAGCCAAAAACATTCAGTACTTC. Translating it yields CAWSPGLGGLLAKNIQYF.

The rearrangement links TRBV4-3 to TRBJ1-2; TRBD1 is a possible D gene (5 bases). With 1 base removed from V and 3 bases from J, the gap between germline ends came to 9 bases. Germline lookup yields CDR1 LGHNA and CDR2 YSLEER. This CDR3 spans 14 amino acids. The CDR3 region is CASSQAGGDYGYTF. For the CDR3, the DNA is TGCGCCAGCAGCCAAGCGGGGGGAGACTATGGCTACACCTTC.

This clone has just a few counts. This chain uses TRBV19 with TRBJ1-1; D is perhaps TRBD1 (5 bases). Per germline, CDR1 LNHDA and CDR2 SQIVND (reference sequence). V was clipped by 5 bases and J by 5 bases, with 12 bases between them. The CDR3 is made up of 13 amino acids. The CDR3 loop is CASSRAGSTEAFF. The CDR3, as DNA: TGTGCCAGTAGTCGGGCAGGGTCGACTGAAGCTTTCTTT.

The V and J genes are TRBV7-2 and TRBJ2-7; 13 bases match TRBD2. CDR3 length: 18 residues. V shed 4 bases and J 7 bases; nucleotides not matched to a gene: 16. The germline V gene has CDR1 SGHTA and CDR2 FQGNSA. In nucleotides, the CDR3 is TGTGCCAGCAGCTCAGGACTAGCGGGAGCCGGGCCTTACGAGGAGCAGTACTTC. Translation gives CASSSGLAGAGPYEEQYF.

This clone appeared a few times. The chain couples TRBV14 to TRBJ2-3; D is undetermined. V was trimmed by 1 base and J by 8 bases, leaving 13 bases between them. From germline, CDR1 is SGHDN and CDR2 FVKESK. This CDR3 comprises 14 residues. The DNA of the CDR3 is TGTGCCAGCAGCCAAGTAGAACTCCACGGTACGCAGTATTTT. Translated: CASSQVELHGTQYF.

The chain carries TRBV6-1 and TRBJ2-7; D gene ambiguous. The germline V and J ends were trimmed by 2 bases and 5 bases, with 10 bases remaining between them. Germline V gene data show CDR1 as MNHNS and CDR2 as SASEGT. The CDR3 contains 13 residues. CDR3 bases: TGTGCCAGCAGTGAAAGAACGCGTGACGAGCAGTACTTC. Protein: CASSERTRDEQYF.

The V and J genes are TRBV4-1 and TRBJ2-3; 13 bases are shared with TRBD2. CDR1 is MGHRA and CDR2 is YSYEKL in the germline V gene. V was pared by 4 bases and J by 4 bases, with 5 bases of the junction left unmatched. The CDR3 has 16 amino acids. The CDR3 loop reads CASSPRTSGSADTQYF. The CDR3 DNA is TGCGCCAGCAGCCCGAGGACTAGCGGGAGCGCAGATACGCAGTATTTT.

This clone was seen a handful of times. The chain joins TRBV4-3 to TRBJ2-7; the D is unclear. The CDR3 extends over 15 amino acids. Germline V gene lookup returns CDR1 LGHNA and CDR2 YSLEER. Between the trimmed V and J ends, which lost 4 bases and 0 bases, there was a span of 13 bases. CDR3 sequence: CASSLHGAPSYEQYF. Written as DNA, the CDR3 is TGCGCCAGCAGCCTACACGGAGCTCCCTCCTACGAGCAGTACTTC.

The chain has TRBV19 and TRBJ2-1, with no clear D. The CDR3 length is 15 residues. V shed 5 bases and J shed 0 bases, with 11 bases lying between them. The germline V gene encodes CDR1 LNHDA and CDR2 SQIVND (reference sequence). Here the CDR3 DNA reads TGTGCCAGTAGTCATCCCCTAAGCTCCTACAATGAGCAGTTCTTC. It yields the protein CASSHPLSSYNEQFF.

The chain employs TRBV5-5 and TRBJ2-2; 10 nucleotides agree with TRBD2. Germline V gives CDR1 SGHKS, CDR2 YYEKEE (reference sequence). Trimming removed 4 bases from V and 6 bases from J; junction bases left unmatched: 6. This CDR3 comprises 15 residues. The CDR3 sequence: CASSPLAGEAGELFF. Here the CDR3 DNA reads TGTGCCAGCAGCCCTCTAGCGGGAGAAGCCGGGGAGCTGTTTTTT.

The chain carries TRBV18 and TRBJ2-6; D remains unclear. The ends were cut back, 8 bases at V and 4 bases at J, with 9 bases in the middle. This CDR3 is built from 13 residues. Germline V gene sequence: CDR1 KGHSH, CDR2 LQKENI. The CDR3 sequence is CASRSSGANVLTF. In DNA form, the CDR3 reads TGTGCCAGCCGTTCGTCCGGGGCCAACGTCCTGACTTTC.

J is TRBJ2-1 and V is TRBV7-9; TRBD2 matches 7 bases. This CDR3 region has 14 residues. The V segment lost 4 bases and the J segment 6 bases; nucleotides outside the gene matches: 6. Germline CDR1 reads SEHNR; CDR2 reads FQNEAQ (reference sequence). The CDR3 protein is CASSSSGIANEQFF. For the CDR3, the DNA is TGTGCCAGCAGCTCCAGCGGGATTGCCAATGAGCAGTTCTTC.

The CDR3: CASSPKTGGYGYTF. The CDR3 DNA is TGTGCCAGCAGTCCTAAGACAGGGGGCTATGGCTACACCTTC. The J gene is TRBJ1-2, the V gene TRBV27; 9 bases align to TRBD1. The V gene end was trimmed by 5 bases and the J gene end by 4 bases; junction bases not matched to a gene: 5. Germline V gene lookup returns CDR1 MNHEY and CDR2 SMNVEV (reference sequence). This CDR3 is built from 14 residues.

CDR3 coding DNA: TGCGCCAGCAGCCAAGGAAATACGGGAGGCTATGGCTACACCTTC. Its translation: CASSQGNTGGYGYTF. The chain combines TRBV4-3 with TRBJ1-2; D gene ambiguous. The CDR3 extends over 15 amino acids. Looked up from germline, CDR1 is LGHNA and CDR2 is YSLEER. The V end was cut by 1 base, the J end by 4 bases, with 13 bases between.

The chain couples TRBV6-5 to TRBJ1-2; TRBD1 agrees at 8 bases. V lost 5 bases and J lost 11; bases outside the gene matches: 10. This CDR3 is built from 13 residues. Germline loops: CDR1 MNHEY, CDR2 SVGAGI. In DNA form, the CDR3 reads TGTGCCAGCAGTCATACGGCTACAGGGGGATACACCTTC. It yields the protein CASSHTATGGYTF.

V and J are TRBV6-1 and TRBJ2-7, with D unresolved. This CDR3 has 13 residues. Germline values: CDR1 MNHNS, CDR2 SASEGT. V lost 2 bases to trimming and J lost 6 bases, with 11 bases between them. The CDR3 here is CASSESGPLEQYF. The CDR3 nucleotides are TGTGCCAGCAGTGAAAGTGGGCCCCTCGAGCAGTACTTC.

The V and J genes are TRBV15 and TRBJ2-7, with 11 bases fitting TRBD2. V dropped 0 bases and J dropped 1; count of bases not matched to a gene: 2. This CDR3 is built from 16 residues. Germline V gene lookup returns CDR1 LNHNV and CDR2 YYDKDF (reference sequence). The CDR3 region is CATSREGLAESYEQYF. The CDR3 coding sequence is TGTGCCACCAGCAGAGAGGGACTAGCGGAGTCCTACGAGCAGTACTTC.

This clone showed up just a few times. The chain joins TRBV7-8 to TRBJ2-7; 9 bases map to TRBD2. The CDR3 sequence is 16 residues long. The germline V gene has CDR1 SGHVS and CDR2 FQNEAQ. J lost 2 bases, V lost 2 bases, and 7 bases had no gene match. The CDR3 here is CASSLWRGGRAYEQYF. For the CDR3, the DNA is TGTGCCAGCAGCTTATGGCGGGGCGGGAGGGCCTACGAGCAGTACTTC. The full variable domain, with the rest looked up from reference TRBV7-8 and TRBJ2-7, is GAGVSQSPRYKVAKRGQDVALRCDPISGHVSLFWYQQALGQGPEFLTYFQNEAQLDKSGLPSDRFFAERPEGSVSTLKIQRTQQEDSAVYLCASSLWRGGRAYEQYFGPGTRLTVT.

The V gene is TRBV5-4, the J gene TRBJ1-6; the D is unclear. Deletions cut 3 bases from V and 6 bases from J, with 16 bases between. The CDR3 is 16 residues long. Per germline, CDR1 SGHNT and CDR2 YYREEE (reference sequence). The CDR3, as DNA: TGTGCCAGCAGCTCAGAGCGAGGGCTATCTAATTCACCCCTCCACTTT. It encodes CASSSERGLSNSPLHF.

This chain joins TRBV27 and TRBJ2-3; TRBD2 matches 9 bases. CDR1 and CDR2 (germline): MNHEY, SMNVEV (reference sequence). This CDR3 comprises 14 residues. V trimming: 7 bases; J trimming: 3 bases; junction bases outside the gene matches: 5. The CDR3 coding sequence is TGTGCCAGCACCCCTAGCGGGATAACAGATACGCAGTATTTT. Amino acids: CASTPSGITDTQYF.

The chain combines TRBV7-6 with TRBJ1-1; perhaps TRBD1 as D (6 bases). Germline V lookup: CDR1 SGHVS, CDR2 FNYEAQ. The CDR3 extends over 15 amino acids. V was cut by 2 bases and J by 5 bases, with 15 bases left in between. The CDR3 reads CASSLLEGVGTEAFF. The CDR3 coding sequence is TGTGCCAGCAGCTTATTAGAGGGGGTAGGAACTGAAGCTTTCTTT.

The CDR3 nucleotides read TGTGCCAGCAGCTTGCTAGCATCCACCCCCCTAGCAGATACGCAGTATTTT. Amino acid sequence: CASSLLASTPLADTQYF. This chain uses TRBV13 with TRBJ2-3, with D perhaps matching TRBD2 (5 bases). This CDR3 comprises 17 residues. V was pared by 3 bases and J by 4 bases, with 20 bases between. Germline loops: CDR1 PRHDT, CDR2 FYEKMQ (reference sequence).